Described below is a single TCR beta chain sequence and its context. Measured with immunoSEQ multiplex PCR; TCRdb has only the in-frame clones, and not every one. The table has about 100,000 clones, 90% seen once. The sample belongs to a study of T cell changes during pregnancy in multiple sclerosis. CDR1 MNHNS and CDR2 SASEGT come from the germline V gene. The trim removed 10 bases at V and 7 bases at J, leaving 9 bases unmatched. The CDR3 covers 13 residues. The clonotype comes from a female donor in good health, enrolled as a control in a pregnancy study. The chain combines TRBV6-1 with TRBJ1-3; 8 nucleotides align to TRBD1. This specimen was peripheral blood, taken in the second trimester of pregnancy. The CDR3, as DNA: TGTGCCACCATCCAGGGGGCGCAGAACACCATATATTTT. This gives the protein CATIQGAQNTIYF.